This T cell receptor (beta chain) was sequenced in a study of cytomegalovirus exposure and HLA in healthy donors. Notes on the study in general: Donor immune exposure was known only as CMV serostatus. An analysis was carried out later, and it reportedly showed fewer N-insertions in an Asian-associated ancestry cluster than the approximately 660-donor mean. Earlier analysis yielded a pattern in which most TCR beta V segments were productive about 87% or about 30% of the time.

Germline-derived CDR1 and CDR2 are SGHNT and YYREEE (reference sequence). This CDR3 is 15 amino acids long. V was clipped by 2 bases and J by 8 bases; unmatched bases: 4. PCR used 60 Vbeta primers and 13 Jbeta primers. Here immunoSEQ multiplex PCR was the method, and the copy in TCRdb shows in-frame clones only, minus some. The data contain about 120,000 clones, over 65% of them seen just once; the ten biggest clones take up 2.7%. About this clone itself: The antigen is undetermined.

Sequenced input: PBMCs. This chain connects TRBV5-4 to TRBJ1-6; 10 bases are shared with TRBD1. The sequence was obtained from a female donor in good health and CMV-seronegative. In DNA form, the CDR3 reads TGTGCCAGCAGCTTAGACAGGGGGCTAGATTCACCCCTCCACTTT. Translating it yields CASSLDRGLDSPLHF.